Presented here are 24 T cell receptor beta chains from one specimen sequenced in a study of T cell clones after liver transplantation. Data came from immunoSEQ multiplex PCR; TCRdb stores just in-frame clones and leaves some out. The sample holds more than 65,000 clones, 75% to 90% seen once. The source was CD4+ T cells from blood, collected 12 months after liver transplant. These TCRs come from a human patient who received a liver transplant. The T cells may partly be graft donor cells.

The CDR3 DNA reads as TGTGCCAGCAGTTTCTTCCGAGTCTCCTACAATGAGCAGTTCTTC. This codes for CASSFFRVSYNEQFF. The chain joins TRBV28 to TRBJ2-1; no reliable D call. V dropped 3 bases and J dropped 0 bases, with 9 bases sitting between them. The germline CDR1 and CDR2 sequences are MDHEN and SYDVKM. The CDR3 is made up of 15 amino acids.

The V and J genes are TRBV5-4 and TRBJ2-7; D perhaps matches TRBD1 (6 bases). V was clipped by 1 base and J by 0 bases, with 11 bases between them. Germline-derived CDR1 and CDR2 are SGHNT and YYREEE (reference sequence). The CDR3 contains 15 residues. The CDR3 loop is CASSLSGTPSYEQYF. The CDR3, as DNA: TGTGCCAGCAGCTTGTCTGGGACACCCTCCTACGAGCAGTACTTC.

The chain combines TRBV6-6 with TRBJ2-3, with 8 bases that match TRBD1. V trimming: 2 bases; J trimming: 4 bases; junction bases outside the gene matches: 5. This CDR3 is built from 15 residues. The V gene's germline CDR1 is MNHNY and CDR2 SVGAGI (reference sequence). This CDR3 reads CASSYPGQGADTQYF. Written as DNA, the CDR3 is TGTGCCAGCAGTTACCCAGGACAGGGCGCAGATACGCAGTATTTT.

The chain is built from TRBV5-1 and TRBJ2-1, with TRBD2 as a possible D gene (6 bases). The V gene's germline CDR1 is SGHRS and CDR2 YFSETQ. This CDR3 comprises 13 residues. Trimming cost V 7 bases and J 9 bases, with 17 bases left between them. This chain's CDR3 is CASAGLADREQFF. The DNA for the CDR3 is TGCGCCAGCGCGGGACTCGCCGACCGTGAGCAGTTCTTC.

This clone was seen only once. The CDR3 reads CAWSLQPGTGGNEQYF. In DNA, the CDR3 is TGTGCCTGGAGTCTACAACCGGGGACAGGGGGTAACGAGCAGTACTTC. The chain is built from TRBV30 and TRBJ2-7; 11 bases are a match to TRBD1. Germline V gene lookup returns CDR1 GTSNPN and CDR2 SVGIG (reference sequence). V shed 2 bases and J 5 bases; nucleotides not matched to a gene: 11. This CDR3 contains 16 residues.

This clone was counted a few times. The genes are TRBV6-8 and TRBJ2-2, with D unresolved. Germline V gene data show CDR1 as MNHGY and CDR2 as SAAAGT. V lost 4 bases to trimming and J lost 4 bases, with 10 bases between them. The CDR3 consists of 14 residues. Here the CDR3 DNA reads TGTGCCAGCAGTTCGTCGGGCCCCACCGGGGAGCTGTTTTTT. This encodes CASSSSGPTGELFF.

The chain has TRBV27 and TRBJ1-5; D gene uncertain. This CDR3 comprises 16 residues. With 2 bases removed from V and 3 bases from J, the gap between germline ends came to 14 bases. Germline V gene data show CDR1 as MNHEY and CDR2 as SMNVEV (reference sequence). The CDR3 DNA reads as TGTGCCAGCAGTTTAGTGGCGGGCAGGCCCAATCAGCCCCAGCATTTT. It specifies CASSLVAGRPNQPQHF.

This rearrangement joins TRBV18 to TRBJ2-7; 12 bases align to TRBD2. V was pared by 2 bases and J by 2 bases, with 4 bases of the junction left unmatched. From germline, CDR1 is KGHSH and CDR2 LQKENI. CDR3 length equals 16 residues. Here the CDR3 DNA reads TGTGCCAGCTCACCAAGGACTAGCGGGACGACCTACGAGCAGTACTTC. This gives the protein CASSPRTSGTTYEQYF.

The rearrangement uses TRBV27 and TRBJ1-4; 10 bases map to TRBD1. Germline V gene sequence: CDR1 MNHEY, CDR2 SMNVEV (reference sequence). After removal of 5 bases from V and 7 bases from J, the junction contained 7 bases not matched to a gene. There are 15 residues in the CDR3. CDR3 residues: CASSLRDRGSEKLFF. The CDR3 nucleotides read TGTGCCAGCAGTCTCCGGGACAGGGGAAGTGAAAAACTGTTTTTT.

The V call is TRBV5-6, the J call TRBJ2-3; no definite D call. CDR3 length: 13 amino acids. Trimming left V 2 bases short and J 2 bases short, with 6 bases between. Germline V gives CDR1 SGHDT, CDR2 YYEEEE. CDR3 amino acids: CASSFLPTDTQYF. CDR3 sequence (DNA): TGTGCCAGCAGCTTTTTGCCCACAGATACGCAGTATTTT.

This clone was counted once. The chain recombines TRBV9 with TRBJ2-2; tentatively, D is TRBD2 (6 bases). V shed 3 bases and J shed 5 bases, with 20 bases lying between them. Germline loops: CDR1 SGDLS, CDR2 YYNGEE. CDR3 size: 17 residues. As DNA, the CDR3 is TGTGCCAGCAGCGCCCGGGGAGGCTCGGTTGGGACCGGGGAGCTGTTTTTT. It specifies CASSARGGSVGTGELFF.

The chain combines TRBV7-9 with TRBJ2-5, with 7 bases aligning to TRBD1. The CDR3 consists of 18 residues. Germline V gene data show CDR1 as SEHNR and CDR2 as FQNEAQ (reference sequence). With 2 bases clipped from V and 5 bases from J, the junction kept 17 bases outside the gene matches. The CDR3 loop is CASSLNRGQAPWGETQYF. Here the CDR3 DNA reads TGTGCCAGCAGCTTAAATCGCGGACAGGCCCCTTGGGGTGAGACCCAGTACTTC.

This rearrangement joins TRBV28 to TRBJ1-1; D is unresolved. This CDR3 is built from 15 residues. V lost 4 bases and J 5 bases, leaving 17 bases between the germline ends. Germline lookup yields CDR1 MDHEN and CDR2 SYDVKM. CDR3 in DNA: TGTGCCAGCAGTTCTCTAGGGAGGGCGAGTACTGAAGCTTTCTTT. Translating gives CASSSLGRASTEAFF.

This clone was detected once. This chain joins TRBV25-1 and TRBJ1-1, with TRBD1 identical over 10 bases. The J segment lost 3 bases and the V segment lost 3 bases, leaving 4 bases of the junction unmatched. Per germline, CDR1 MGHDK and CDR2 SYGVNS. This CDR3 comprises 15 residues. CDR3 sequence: CASSDSGTGDTEAFF. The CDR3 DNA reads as TGTGCCAGCAGTGATTCCGGGACAGGGGACACTGAAGCTTTCTTT.

The CDR3 here is CASSEARARGGYGYTF. The CDR3 DNA reads TGTGCCAGCAGTGAAGCGCGCGCCAGGGGGGGCTATGGCTACACCTTC. The chain couples TRBV2 to TRBJ1-2, with 7 bases fitting TRBD1. This CDR3 is built from 16 residues. CDR1 SNHLY and CDR2 FYNNEI come from the germline V gene. The J segment lost 4 bases and the V segment lost 0 bases, leaving 8 bases of the junction unmatched.

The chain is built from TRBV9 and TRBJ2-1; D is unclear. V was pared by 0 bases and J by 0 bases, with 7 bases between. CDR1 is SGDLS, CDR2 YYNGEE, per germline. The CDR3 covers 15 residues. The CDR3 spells CASSVDWSSYNEQFF. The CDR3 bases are TGTGCCAGCAGCGTAGACTGGAGCTCCTACAATGAGCAGTTCTTC.

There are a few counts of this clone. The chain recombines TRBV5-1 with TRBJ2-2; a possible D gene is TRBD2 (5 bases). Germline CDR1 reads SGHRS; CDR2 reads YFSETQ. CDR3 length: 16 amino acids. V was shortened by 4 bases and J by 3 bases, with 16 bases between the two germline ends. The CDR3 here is CASSPGEGRDTGELFF. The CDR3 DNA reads TGCGCCAGCAGCCCCGGAGAGGGCCGGGACACCGGGGAGCTGTTTTTT.

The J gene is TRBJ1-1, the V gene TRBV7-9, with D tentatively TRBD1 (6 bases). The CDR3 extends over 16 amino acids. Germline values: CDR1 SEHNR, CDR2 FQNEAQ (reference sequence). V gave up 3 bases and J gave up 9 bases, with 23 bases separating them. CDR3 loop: CASSFAGSVRGRQAFF. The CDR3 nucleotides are TGTGCCAGCAGCTTCGCCGGATCGGTCAGGGGACGACAAGCTTTCTTT. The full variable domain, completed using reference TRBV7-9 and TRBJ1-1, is DTGVSQNPRHKITKRGQNVTFRCDPISEHNRLYWYRQTLGQGPEFLTYFQNEAQLEKSRLLSDRFSAERPKGSFSTLEIQRTEQGDSAMYLCASSFAGSVRGRQAFFGQGTRLTVV.

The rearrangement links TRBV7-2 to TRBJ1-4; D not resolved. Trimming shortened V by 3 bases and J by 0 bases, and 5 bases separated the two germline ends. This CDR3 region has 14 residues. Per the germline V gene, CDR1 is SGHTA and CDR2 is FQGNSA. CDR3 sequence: CASSFTATNEKLFF. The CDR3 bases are TGTGCCAGCAGCTTTACAGCAACTAATGAAAAACTGTTTTTT.

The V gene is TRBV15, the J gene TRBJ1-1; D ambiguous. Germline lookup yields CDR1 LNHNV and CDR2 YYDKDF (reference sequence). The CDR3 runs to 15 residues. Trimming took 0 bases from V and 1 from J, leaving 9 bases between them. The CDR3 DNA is TGTGCCACCAGCAGAGAGGGCAGTCGGAACACTGAAGCTTTCTTT. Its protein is CATSREGSRNTEAFF.

DNA for the CDR3: TGTGCCACACAGGATTACACCGGGGAGCTGTTTTTT. As protein: CATQDYTGELFF. This chain uses TRBV6-1 with TRBJ2-2, with D possibly matching TRBD1 (5 bases). Trimming took off 10 bases at V and 3 bases at J, with 9 bases between the two ends. The CDR3 is 12 amino acids. The germline V gene encodes CDR1 MNHNS and CDR2 SASEGT.

Here the CDR3 reads CASSFQGLVRETQYF. The CDR3 nucleotides are TGTGCCAGCAGCTTCCAGGGTCTGGTGAGGGAGACCCAGTACTTC. This rearrangement joins TRBV7-9 to TRBJ2-5; TRBD1 is a possible D gene (5 bases). The CDR3 sequence is 15 residues long. V was shortened by 3 bases and J by 5 bases, with 16 bases between the two germline ends. Germline lookup yields CDR1 SEHNR and CDR2 FQNEAQ (reference sequence).

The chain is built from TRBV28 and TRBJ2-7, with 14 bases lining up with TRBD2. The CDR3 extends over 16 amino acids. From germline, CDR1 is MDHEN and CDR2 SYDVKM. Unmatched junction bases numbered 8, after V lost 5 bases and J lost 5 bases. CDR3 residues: CASSPGLAGVFHEQYF. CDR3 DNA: TGTGCCAGCAGTCCGGGACTAGCGGGAGTGTTCCACGAGCAGTACTTC. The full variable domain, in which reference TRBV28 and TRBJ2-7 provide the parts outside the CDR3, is DVKVTQSSRYLVKRTGEKVFLECVQDMDHENMFWYRQDPGLGLRLIYFSYDVKMKEKGDIPEGYSVSREKKERFSLILESASTNQTSMYLCASSPGLAGVFHEQYFGPGTRLTVT.

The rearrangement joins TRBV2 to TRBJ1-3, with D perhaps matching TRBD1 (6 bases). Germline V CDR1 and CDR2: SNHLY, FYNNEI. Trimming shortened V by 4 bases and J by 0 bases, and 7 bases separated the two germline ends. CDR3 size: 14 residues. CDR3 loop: CASSVDSSGNTIYF. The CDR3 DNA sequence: TGTGCCAGCAGTGTGGACAGCTCTGGAAACACCATATATTTT. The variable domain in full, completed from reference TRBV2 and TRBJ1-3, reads EPEVTQTPSHQVTQMGQEVILRCVPISNHLYFYWYRQILGQKVEFLVSFYNNEISEKSEIFDDQFSVERPDGSNFTLKIRSTKLEDSAMYFCASSVDSSGNTIYFGEGSWLTVV.